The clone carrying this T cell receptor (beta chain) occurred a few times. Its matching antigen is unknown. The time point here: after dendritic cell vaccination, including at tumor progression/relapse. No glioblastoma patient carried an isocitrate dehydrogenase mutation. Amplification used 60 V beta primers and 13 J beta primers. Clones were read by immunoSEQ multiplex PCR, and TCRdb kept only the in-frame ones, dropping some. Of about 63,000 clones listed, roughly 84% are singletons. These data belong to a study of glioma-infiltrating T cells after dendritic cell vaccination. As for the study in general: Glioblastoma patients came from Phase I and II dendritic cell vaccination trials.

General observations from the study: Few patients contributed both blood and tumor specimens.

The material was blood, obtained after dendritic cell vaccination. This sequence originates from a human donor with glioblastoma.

The CDR3 coding sequence is TGTGCCAGCAGTCGGGGGAGCTCCTACGAGCAGTACTTC. This translates into CASSRGSSYEQYF. The chain links TRBV2 to TRBJ2-7; TRBD2 might be the D (6 bases). V was trimmed by 5 bases and J by 0 bases, leaving 8 bases between them. CDR3 size: 13 residues. Germline V gene data show CDR1 as SNHLY and CDR2 as FYNNEI.